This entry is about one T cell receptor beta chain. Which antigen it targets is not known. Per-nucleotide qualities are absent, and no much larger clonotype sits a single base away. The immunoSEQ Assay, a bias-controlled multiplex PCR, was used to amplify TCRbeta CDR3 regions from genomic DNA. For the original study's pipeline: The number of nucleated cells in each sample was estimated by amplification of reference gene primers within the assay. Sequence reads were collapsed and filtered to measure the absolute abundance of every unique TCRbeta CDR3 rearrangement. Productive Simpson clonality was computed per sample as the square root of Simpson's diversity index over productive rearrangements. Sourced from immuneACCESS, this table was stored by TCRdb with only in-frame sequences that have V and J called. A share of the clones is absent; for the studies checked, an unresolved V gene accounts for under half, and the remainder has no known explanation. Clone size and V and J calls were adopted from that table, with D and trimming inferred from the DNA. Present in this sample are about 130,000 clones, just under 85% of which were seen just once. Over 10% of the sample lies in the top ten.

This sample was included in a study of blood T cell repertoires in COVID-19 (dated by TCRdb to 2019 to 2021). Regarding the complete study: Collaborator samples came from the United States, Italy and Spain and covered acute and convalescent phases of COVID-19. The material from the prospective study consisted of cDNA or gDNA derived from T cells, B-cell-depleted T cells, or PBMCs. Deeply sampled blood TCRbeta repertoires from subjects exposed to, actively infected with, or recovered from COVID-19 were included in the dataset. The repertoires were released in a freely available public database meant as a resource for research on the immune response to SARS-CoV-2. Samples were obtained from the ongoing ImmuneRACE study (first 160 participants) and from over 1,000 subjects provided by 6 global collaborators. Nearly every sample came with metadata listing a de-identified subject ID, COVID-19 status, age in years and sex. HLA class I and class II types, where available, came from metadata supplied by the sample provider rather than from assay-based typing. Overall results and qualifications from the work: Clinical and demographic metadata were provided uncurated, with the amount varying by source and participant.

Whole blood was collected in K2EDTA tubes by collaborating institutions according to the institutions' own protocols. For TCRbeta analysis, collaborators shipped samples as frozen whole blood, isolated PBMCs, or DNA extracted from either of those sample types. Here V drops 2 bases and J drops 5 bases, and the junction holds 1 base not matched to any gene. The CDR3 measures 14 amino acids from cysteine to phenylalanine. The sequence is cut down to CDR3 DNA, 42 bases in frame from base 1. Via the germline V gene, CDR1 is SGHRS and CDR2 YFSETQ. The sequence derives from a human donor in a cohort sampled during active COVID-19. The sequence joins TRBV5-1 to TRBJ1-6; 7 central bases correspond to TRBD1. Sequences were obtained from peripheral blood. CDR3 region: CASSFQGDNSPLHF. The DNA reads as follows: TGCGCCAGCAGCTTTCAGGGGGATAATTCACCCCTCCACTTT.